These T cell receptor beta chains were read from a single sample in a study of Ad26.COV2.S vaccination and SARS-CoV-2 variants. Generated by immunoSEQ multiplex PCR, the TCRdb table keeps only in-frame clones and is missing some. The table shows approximately 350,000 clones, with 83% occurring only once. The source was peripheral blood, collected in a trial of Ad26.COV2.S vaccine versus placebo. These receptors came from a person aged 18 to 65 who received the Ad26.COV2.S COVID-19 vaccine or a placebo. Both conserved end residues are part of each CDR3. A D gene is named only where the DNA matches it firmly. Clone size is stated in some rows and not others, as once, few, many or a class when expanded.

V gene	clone size	D gene	J gene	CDR3 protein	CDR3 DNA
TRBV6-5	-	-	TRBJ2-3	CASQRRSTDTQYF	TGTGCCAGCCAGCGACGGAGCACAGATACGCAGTATTTT
TRBV7-2	-	-	TRBJ2-7	CASSLRAGQSVYEQYF	TGTGCCAGCAGCTTAAGGGCTGGACAGAGTGTCTACGAGCAGTACTTC
TRBV7-3	-	-	TRBJ2-7	CASSPAGDEQYF	TGTGCCAGCAGCCCCGCCGGGGACGAGCAGTACTTC
TRBV12-3/TRBV12-4	-	-	TRBJ1-5	CASRSQGKQPQHF	TGTGCCAGCAGGTCACAGGGTAAACAGCCCCAGCATTTT
TRBV6-6	-	-	TRBJ1-1	CASGLHHTEAFF	TGTGCCAGCGGACTACACCACACTGAAGCTTTCTTT
TRBV7-2	-	-	TRBJ1-2	CASLGGLDYGYTF	TGTGCCAGCTTGGGAGGGTTGGACTATGGCTACACCTTC
TRBV12-3/TRBV12-4	once	-	TRBJ1-1	CASSAGLRTEAFF	TGTGCCAGTTCGGCGGGGTTGAGGACTGAAGCTTTCTTT
TRBV20-1	few	-	TRBJ1-5	CSASNRANQPQHF	TGCAGTGCTAGTAACAGGGCCAATCAGCCCCAGCATTTT
TRBV18	-	-	TRBJ2-3	CASSQGPQDTQYF	TGTGCCAGCTCACAGGGGCCCCAGGATACGCAGTATTTT
TRBV20-1	-	-	TRBJ2-7	CSATGSYEQYF	TGCAGTGCTACCGGTTCCTACGAGCAGTACTTC
TRBV11-3	-	TRBD1	TRBJ1-2	CASSFDAAGTGSQGYTF	TGTGCCAGCAGCTTCGACGCCGCCGGGACAGGGAGTCAGGGCTACACCTTC